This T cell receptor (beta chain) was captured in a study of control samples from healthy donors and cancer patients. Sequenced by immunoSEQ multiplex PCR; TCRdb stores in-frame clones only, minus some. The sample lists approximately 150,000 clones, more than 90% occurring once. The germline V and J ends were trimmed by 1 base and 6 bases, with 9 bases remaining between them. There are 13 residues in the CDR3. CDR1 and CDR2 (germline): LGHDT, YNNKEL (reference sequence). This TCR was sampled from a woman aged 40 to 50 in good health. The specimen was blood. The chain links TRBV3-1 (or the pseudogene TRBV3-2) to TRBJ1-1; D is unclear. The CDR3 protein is CASSQGVLPEAFF. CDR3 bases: TGTGCCAGCAGCCAAGGTGTTCTCCCTGAAGCTTTCTTT.